This TCR beta chain was identified in a study of regulatory T cells in long-lasting Graves disease. For the study at large: The study enrolled newly diagnosed Graves' patients on antithyroid drugs under 3 months.

Study observations and caveats: New patients shared 800 to 1,000 public clonotypes, and persistent patients shared more, with a few thousand. TRBV28 was favored in persistent disease, as were TRBJ1-2 and TRBJ2-5.

The V gene's germline CDR1 is LGHDT and CDR2 YNNKEL (reference sequence). The CDR3 covers 13 residues. V shed 6 bases and J 1 base; nucleotides not matched to a gene: 2. Arm-PCR of CDR3 regions with iRepertoire HTBI primers generated TCR beta libraries. Original handling: Gene usage covered around 62 TRBV and 11 to 15 TRBJ segments. TCRdb re-called the multiplex PCR reads with MiXCR, one entry per CDR3 protein. These V and J calls derive from TCRdb rather than the authors' analysis. The sample comprises 500,000 or so distinct CDR3 sequences, 12% to 15% of which are singletons, and around a sixth rests with the top ten. In its sample, this clonotype was seen many times. What it binds is unknown. Time point here: newly diagnosed GD, antithyroid drugs for less than 3 months. PBMCs provided the RNA from which the TCR library was made. These data are also associated with another study on T cells in Graves' hyperthyroidism and ophthalmopathy.

This rearrangement joins TRBV3-1 to TRBJ1-1, with 7 bases fitting TRBD1. The sequences come from peripheral blood mononuclear cells (PBMCs), collected at new diagnosis, from a patient treated with antithyroid drugs. This TCR came from a woman aged 45-59 years with Graves disease. DNA for the CDR3: TGTGCCAGCAGAACAGGGGAGAACACTGAAGCTTTCTTT. Amino acids: CASRTGENTEAFF.